This T cell receptor (beta chain) was sequenced for a study of PD-L1 blockade in urothelial cancer. On the study more broadly: Median T cell yield from blood was approximately 130,000.

V was clipped by 4 bases and J by 3 bases; unmatched bases: 9. Germline V lookup: CDR1 SGDLS, CDR2 YYNGEE. CDR3 size: 17 residues. Time point meaning: peripheral blood 6 weeks after treatment start. Each patient contributed between 1 and 8 total time points of blood mononuclear cells, pretreatment and during treatment. Generated by immunoSEQ multiplex PCR, the TCRdb table keeps only in-frame clones and is missing some. The sample contains 100,000 to 150,000 clones, about 84% of which appear only once. The material sequenced was PBMCs, taken around atezolizumab (anti-PD-L1) treatment. This TCR derives from a man aged 45-65 years with urothelial cancer. The gene calls are TRBV9 and TRBJ2-2, with TRBD1 matching over 10 bases. CDR3 nucleotide sequence: TGTGCCAGCAGCCCAACCGGGACAGGGGCGTACACCGGGGAGCTGTTTTTT. Translation gives CASSPTGTGAYTGELFF.